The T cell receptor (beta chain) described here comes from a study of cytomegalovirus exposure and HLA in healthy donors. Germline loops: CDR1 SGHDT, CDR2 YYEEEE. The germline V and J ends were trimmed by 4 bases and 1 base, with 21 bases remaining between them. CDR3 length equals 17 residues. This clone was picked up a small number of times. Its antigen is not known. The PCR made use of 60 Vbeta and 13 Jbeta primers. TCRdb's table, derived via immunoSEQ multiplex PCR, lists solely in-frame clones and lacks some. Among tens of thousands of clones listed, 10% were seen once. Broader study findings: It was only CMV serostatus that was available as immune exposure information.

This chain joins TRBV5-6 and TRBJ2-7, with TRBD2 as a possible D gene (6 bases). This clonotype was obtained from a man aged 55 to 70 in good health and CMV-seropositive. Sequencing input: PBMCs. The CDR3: CASSTRPHGSISYEQYF. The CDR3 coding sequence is TGTGCCAGCAGCACCCGACCTCACGGGAGTATTTCCTACGAGCAGTACTTC. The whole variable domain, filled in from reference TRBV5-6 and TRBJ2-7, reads DAGVTQSPTHLIKTRGQQVTLRCSPKSGHDTVSWYQQALGQGPQFIFQYYEEEERQRGNFPDRFSGHQFPNYSSELNVNALLLGDSALYLCASSTRPHGSISYEQYFGPGTRLTVT.